A single sample is the source of the 18 T cell receptor beta chains below, sequenced in a study of blood T cell repertoires in COVID-19. The assay was immunoSEQ multiplex PCR, and TCRdb's table has in-frame clones only and misses some. This table has approximately 230,000 clones, roughly 88% appearing once. Sequenced: peripheral blood. These receptors were obtained from a woman in her forties who had recovered from COVID-19.

J is TRBJ2-3 and V is TRBV13, with a tentative D call TRBD1 (5 bases). The V gene lost 4 bases and the J gene lost 1 base, with 12 bases spanning the gap. Germline lookup yields CDR1 PRHDT and CDR2 FYEKMQ (reference sequence). The CDR3 consists of 15 residues. DNA for the CDR3: TGTGCCAGCAGCTCCTTGCTACAGGGCACAGATACGCAGTATTTT. Its protein is CASSSLLQGTDTQYF. Full variable domain (outside the CDR3, taken from reference TRBV13 and TRBJ2-3): AAGVIQSPRHLIKEKRETATLKCYPIPRHDTVYWYQQGPGQDPQFLISFYEKMQSDKGSIPDRFSAQQFSDYHSELNMSSLELGDSALYFCASSSLLQGTDTQYFGPGTRLTVL.

V usage is TRBV7-2 and J usage is TRBJ1-2; possible D gene TRBD1, 5 bases. Trimming stripped 1 base from V and 8 bases from J, with 11 bases between. CDR3 length equals 13 residues. Looked up from germline, CDR1 is SGHTA and CDR2 is FQGNSA. This CDR3 is CASSLGGVQGYTF. CDR3 sequence (DNA): TGTGCCAGCAGCTTAGGGGGCGTTCAGGGCTACACCTTC.

CDR3 in DNA: TGTGCCAGCAGCTTAAGGGGGAGTCGAAACACCGGGGAGCTGTTTTTT. Translation gives CASSLRGSRNTGELFF. This chain connects TRBV11-3 to TRBJ2-2, with D maybe TRBD1 (6 bases). The length of the CDR3 is 16 residues. V was pared by 2 bases and J by 2 bases, with 12 bases between. Germline V gene sequence: CDR1 SGHNT, CDR2 YENEEA.

V and J are TRBV18 and TRBJ2-1, with 7 bases matching TRBD1. Germline V gene lookup returns CDR1 KGHSH and CDR2 LQKENI. The J segment lost 5 bases and the V segment lost 2 bases, leaving 6 bases of the junction unmatched. This CDR3 comprises 15 residues. CDR3 coding DNA: TGTGCCAGCTCACCAAGAGACAGGGATAACAATGAGCAGTTCTTC. Residues: CASSPRDRDNNEQFF.

The rearrangement joins TRBV28 to TRBJ2-2; a possible D gene is TRBD1 (5 bases). The V and J ends lost 6 bases and 5 bases respectively, with 10 bases between them. Germline CDR1 is MDHEN and CDR2 is SYDVKM. The CDR3 length is 13 residues. The CDR3 DNA reads as TGTGCCAGCAGGCAATCAGGGACCGGGGAGCTGTTTTTT. Protein product: CASRQSGTGELFF.

Details on this clone: The same CDR3 arises from other DNA sequences in this sample as well. The chain couples TRBV19 to TRBJ2-6; perhaps TRBD1 as D (6 bases). The CDR3 is 17 amino acids. Trimming pared 6 bases from V and 0 bases from J, leaving 15 bases between. Germline CDR1 LNHDA, CDR2 SQIVND (reference sequence). The CDR3 is CASSPRGGPSGANVLTF. Here the CDR3 DNA reads TGTGCCAGTAGCCCCAGGGGCGGACCCTCTGGGGCCAACGTCCTGACTTTC.

The chain links TRBV10-3 to TRBJ2-5, with D possibly matching TRBD1 (5 bases). This CDR3 spans 16 amino acids. Trimming pared 2 bases from V and 1 base from J, leaving 14 bases between. Looked up from germline, CDR1 is ENHRY and CDR2 is SYGVKD. CDR3 loop: CAISEGAGIGQETQYF. DNA for the CDR3: TGTGCCATCAGTGAGGGGGCAGGCATCGGCCAAGAGACCCAGTACTTC.

The chain combines TRBV9 with TRBJ2-2; TRBD2 is a possible D gene (6 bases). Germline V gives CDR1 SGDLS, CDR2 YYNGEE. Trimming took off 0 bases at V and 2 bases at J, with 17 bases between the two ends. This CDR3 is built from 18 residues. The CDR3 nucleotides are TGTGCCAGCAGCGTAGGGGGACTTAGCTACCCCAACACCGGGGAGCTGTTTTTT. Translation: CASSVGGLSYPNTGELFF.

The V call is TRBV9, the J call TRBJ1-6; no reliable D call. The CDR3 loop spans 13 amino acids. Germline CDR1 SGDLS, CDR2 YYNGEE. Trimming took off 0 bases at V and 13 bases at J, with 11 bases between the two ends. The CDR3 nucleotides are TGTGCCAGCAGCGTAGCTGAAGGAGCCCCCCTCCACTTT. Its translation is CASSVAEGAPLHF.

The V call is TRBV10-3, the J call TRBJ1-3, with no clear D. The CDR3 sequence is 15 residues long. Germline CDR1 reads ENHRY; CDR2 reads SYGVKD. Trimming removed 4 bases at V and 1 base at J, with 11 bases between. CDR3 protein: CAISATSGSGNTIYF. The CDR3 coding sequence is TGTGCCATCAGTGCAACTTCAGGATCTGGAAACACCATATATTTT.

V usage is TRBV7-2 and J usage is TRBJ2-7; D uncertain. Germline loops: CDR1 SGHTA, CDR2 FQGNSA. V lost 0 bases and J 1 base, leaving 4 bases between the germline ends. The CDR3 spans 13 residues. This chain's CDR3 is CASSLARSYEQYF. For the CDR3, the DNA is TGTGCCAGCAGCTTAGCGCGATCCTACGAGCAGTACTTC. The full variable domain, completed using reference TRBV7-2 and TRBJ2-7, is GAGVSQSPSNKVTEKGKDVELRCDPISGHTALYWYRQSLGQGLEFLIYFQGNSAPDKSGLPSDRFSAERTGGSVSTLTIQRTQQEDSAVYLCASSLARSYEQYFGPGTRLTVT.

This clone was observed a single time. The genes are TRBV27 and TRBJ1-6; 7 nucleotides line up with TRBD1. Germline CDR1 and CDR2: MNHEY and SMNVEV (reference sequence). The V and J ends lost 1 base and 14 bases, in that order; junction bases with no gene match: 8. The CDR3 runs to 14 residues. The CDR3 loop is CASSLYPGQRTLHF. The CDR3 DNA follows: TGTGCCAGCAGTTTATATCCGGGACAGAGGACCCTCCACTTT.

This rearrangement joins TRBV7-9 to TRBJ2-5; 10 bases agree with TRBD2. After removal of 5 bases from V and 2 bases from J, the junction contained 5 bases not matched to a gene. Germline V gives CDR1 SEHNR, CDR2 FQNEAQ (reference sequence). This CDR3 is built from 15 residues. The CDR3 bases are TGTGCCAGCAGCCCCCTAGCGGGAGCTCAAGAGACCCAGTACTTC. Protein: CASSPLAGAQETQYF.

The CDR3 sequence is CASRLRWGLVRRETQYF. Here the CDR3 DNA reads TGTGCAAGTCGCTTAAGGTGGGGACTAGTGAGGAGAGAGACCCAGTACTTC. The chain carries TRBV12-2 and TRBJ2-5; the table assigns TRBD2, which was not confirmed against the DNA. TRBV12-2 is an annotated pseudogene. This CDR3 spans 17 amino acids.

J is TRBJ2-5 and V is TRBV28; 8 bases are shared with TRBD1. V gave up 0 bases and J gave up 2 bases; unmatched junction bases: 8. This CDR3 region has 17 residues. Per the germline V gene, CDR1 is MDHEN and CDR2 is SYDVKM. CDR3 loop: CASSLWRTGKGQETQYF. The CDR3 DNA is TGTGCCAGCAGTTTATGGAGGACAGGGAAGGGTCAAGAGACCCAGTACTTC.

The chain has TRBV4-2 and TRBJ2-7, with a tentative D call TRBD1 (6 bases). Trimming cost V 3 bases and J 0 bases, with 9 bases left between them. In germline, CDR1 is LGHNA, CDR2 YNFKEQ. The CDR3 consists of 14 residues. CDR3 in DNA: TGTGCCAGCAGCCACCAGGACAGCTCCTACGAGCAGTACTTC. It translates to CASSHQDSSYEQYF.

This chain uses TRBV11-2 with TRBJ2-1; 9 nucleotides line up with TRBD2. CDR1 is SGHAT, CDR2 FQNNGV, per germline. The CDR3 contains 16 residues. Trimming at V came to 1 base and at J to 7 bases, leaving 8 bases not matched to a gene. The CDR3 DNA reads TGTGCCAGCAGCTTAGGTCGGCGGGGGGGCCGGAATGAGCAGTTCTTC. It specifies CASSLGRRGGRNEQFF.

This clone came up a few times. The chain has TRBV19 and TRBJ1-4; D is ambiguous. V lost 0 bases to trimming and J lost 2 bases, with 7 bases between them. Germline V gene sequence: CDR1 LNHDA, CDR2 SQIVND (reference sequence). This CDR3 contains 15 residues. The CDR3, as DNA: TGTGCCAGTAGTATAGATAGTCTTACTAATGAAAAACTGTTTTTT. It encodes CASSIDSLTNEKLFF.